The clone carrying this T cell receptor beta chain has ten or more counts. Beta-chain TCR CDR3 regions were amplified from RNA transcripts. First-round RT-PCR with HTBI primers preceded a second-round multiplex PCR. MiXCR was run by TCRdb on the multiplex PCR reads, yielding one entry per CDR3 protein. The table records around 400,000 distinct CDR3 sequences, 18% of them present only once. This CDR3 contains 13 residues. V lost 5 bases, J lost 6 bases, and 11 bases lay in between. CDR1 is SGHTA, CDR2 FQGNSA, per germline. Clinicians made diagnoses from clinical symptoms, serum thyroxine, TRAb, thyroid ultrasound and orbital computed tomography. This record belongs to a study of Graves' ophthalmopathy and Graves' hyperthyroidism. Background on the study: Peripheral blood collection took place at initial diagnosis, before any treatment.

The rearrangement joins TRBV7-2 to TRBJ1-5, with TRBD1 as a possible D gene (5 bases). The TCR originated in a woman between 18 and 29 years old with Graves' ophthalmopathy. Sequencing input: peripheral blood. CDR3 sequence (DNA): TGTGCCAGCAGCCCTGCTGGGGGTCAGCCCCAGCATTTT. It codes for CASSPAGGQPQHF.